Described below is a single T cell receptor beta chain sequence and its context. Its antigen has not been determined. The input lacks base qualities; no much larger clone sits a single base away. The library came from 5' RACE. Sequencing instrument: Illumina HiSeq 2500. A second PCR of roughly 7 to 11 cycles was performed with a sample-barcoded 5' primer and a J-beta primer mix. A template-switch 5' adaptor carrying 12 random nucleotides introduced a unique molecular identifier onto each TCR beta cDNA molecule. At least 2.5 million CDR3-containing paired-end reads were obtained from each sample. First-strand cDNA synthesis was performed from all RNA using the Mint cDNA synthesis kit, with priming by a TRBC-specific oligonucleotide. Following uracil-DNA glycosylase treatment, all cDNA underwent a first 18-cycle PCR with the universal primers M1SS and BC2_uni_R. Per the original workflow: Each sample was normalized by randomly selecting 1 million high-quality reads, each carrying a distinct molecular identifier. Reads sharing molecular identifiers were discarded rather than binned into consensus sequences. MiTCR, with a Q25 quality threshold and the strictest error-elimination algorithm, was used for CDR3 identification, clonotype clustering and error correction. Lower-bound total TCR beta diversity was estimated with a nonparametric unseen species model using Euler transformation. Using fastp at Q25 and MiXCR, TCRdb reprocessed the public reads and kept productive beta chains. Each CDR3 protein appears once, grouped with its most common genes and DNA. The V and J calls shown here were made by TCRdb, not taken from the authors' results. Counted in this sample were 1.4 million or so distinct CDR3 sequences; 40% to 45% of them appeared once. The biggest ten clones account for under 5% of the sample.

This specimen belongs to a study of blood T cells in healthy people across ages (dated by TCRdb to the mid-2010s). General notes on the study: In model experiments, template switching captured about one uniquely barcoded TCR beta cDNA molecule for every two T cells. To track age-related changes in TCR beta repertoire diversity, the study relied on deep sequencing normalized with unique cDNA molecular identifiers. Donors were grouped into four age groups: young (average approximately 15 years), middle-aged (about 40), aged (approximately 67) and long-lived (just over 80). To avoid experimental bias, donors of different ages were spread randomly across the sequencing lanes. The study analyzed two additional independent replicas of 1 million unique cDNA reads from the same blood draw for two donors, one aged 18 to 29 and one aged 80 or older. Paper-wide results and their limitations: Estimates of total diversity based on one million sequenced T cells were regarded as lower bounds and as underestimates. There was a strong correlation between observed TCR beta diversity and the percentage of naive T cells measured by flow cytometry. Donor CMV infection status was unknown, potentially confounding age-related changes in expanded clonotypes. Bulk unsorted PBMC profiling prevented conclusive comparison of naive and antigen-experienced compartments. As age increased, observed TCR beta diversity per million T cells dropped in a roughly linear way, and a significant reduction was already evident by age 40. Compared with the aged group, the long-lived group had more naive CD4+ T cells, fewer expanded clones and increased TCR diversity, suggesting age selection.

For CDR1 and CDR2, the germline V gene lists LGHNA and YSLEER. Counted from cysteine to phenylalanine, this CDR3 has 14 amino acids. The retained sequence is limited to the CDR3, 42 bases, with the frame set at the first base. V and J lose 1 base and 6 bases, and a span of 12 bases separates them. Systemically healthy Caucasian individuals from Russia, some 38 in total and aged roughly 6 to 100 years, were included as donors. Each donor gave ten milliliters of peripheral blood, drawn into EDTA-treated Vacutainer tubes. PBMCs were isolated by Ficoll-Paque density-gradient centrifugation, with at least 7 million obtained per sample. Trizol reagent was used to extract total RNA from PBMCs, with at least 5 micrograms per sample. Naive CD45RAhigh/CD27high T cell percentages were measured by flow cytometry on a PBMC aliquot from every donor.

The receptor chain draws on TRBV4-3 and TRBJ1-1, with the D gene not confidently named. The TCR was taken from a woman between 18 and 29 years old in good health. The sample taken for sequencing was blood. The encoded CDR3 is CASSQGVSAPEAFF. Here is the DNA: TGCGCCAGCAGCCAAGGGGTCTCGGCCCCTGAAGCTTTCTTT.